The sequence of this T cell receptor (beta chain) was determined in a study of T cell responses to AZD1222 COVID-19 vaccine. The V gene lost 7 bases and the J gene lost 6 bases, with 18 bases spanning the gap. This CDR3 has 15 amino acids. The germline V gene encodes CDR1 MGHRA and CDR2 YSYEKL. Overall study results and limits: Among the donors, most were white British and more were female, and clonal diversity was possibly underestimated. Vaccine-associated CD4 TCRs spanned spike, dominant at 160-218 and 743-854.

Profiled with immunoSEQ multiplex PCR; TCRdb holds only in-frame clones, not every one. The table shows roughly 69,000 clones, with 80% occurring only once. On this clone itself: The antigen is unknown.

This clonotype was obtained from an adult who received the AZD1222 COVID-19 vaccine. This chain connects TRBV4-1 to TRBJ1-4; a possible D gene is TRBD1 (5 bases). The sequences come from peripheral blood, collected 28 days after the second AZD1222 dose. This CDR3 is CASTDEGRGDEKLFF. CDR3 bases: TGCGCCAGCACCGACGAGGGGCGCGGAGATGAAAAACTGTTTTTT.